Listed below are T cell receptor beta chains from one sample, sequenced in a study of naive and memory T cell subsets. TCRdb recomputed calls from the 5' RACE reads with MiXCR, one row per CDR3 protein. Here the sample spans 55,000 to 65,000 distinct CDR3 sequences, 7% to 8% being singletons. The origin of the receptors is a female donor in good health. The CDR3 runs from the conserved cysteine through the conserved F or W. A D gene is named only where the DNA matches it firmly. Where a row states a size, it is once, few, many or the class of an expanded clone; other rows omit it.

d_call	v_call	j_call	clone_size	cdr3_aa	cdr3_nt
TRBD1	TRBV4-1	TRBJ1-1	few	CASRLQGASTEAFF	TGCGCCAGCAGATTACAGGGGGCCAGCACTGAAGCTTTCTTT
NA	TRBV27	TRBJ2-1	many	CASSPLPPILNEQFF	TGTGCCAGCAGTCCTCTTCCCCCGATCCTCAATGAGCAGTTCTTC
NA	TRBV18	TRBJ2-1	many	CASSQGERGRNEQFF	TGTGCCAGCTCACAGGGGGAGCGGGGAAGAAATGAGCAGTTCTTC
NA	TRBV19	TRBJ1-4	many	CASSPGTATNEKLFF	TGTGCCAGTAGCCCCGGGACTGCAACTAATGAAAAACTGTTTTTT
TRBD1	TRBV5-1	TRBJ2-7	few	CASSPTGTGAPSYEQYF	TGCGCCAGCAGTCCTACCGGGACAGGGGCCCCATCCTACGAGCAGTACTTC
NA	TRBV5-6	TRBJ1-1	many	CATLSYMNTEAFF	TGTGCCACCCTTTCTTACATGAACACTGAAGCTTTCTTT
NA	TRBV18	TRBJ2-2	NA	CASSSSKNTGELFF	TGTGCCAGCTCCTCGAGCAAGAACACCGGGGAGCTGTTTTTT
NA	TRBV18	TRBJ1-5	NA	CASSLSLAQNQPQHF	TGTGCCAGCTCACTTAGCCTAGCACAGAATCAGCCCCAGCATTTT
NA	TRBV5-1	TRBJ2-3	NA	CASSLGGTARADTQYF	TGCGCCAGCAGCTTGGGCGGGACAGCACGGGCAGATACGCAGTATTTT
TRBD2	TRBV13	TRBJ2-3	NA	CANGLVGTDTQYF	TGTGCCAACGGACTAGTGGGCACAGATACGCAGTATTTT
TRBD2	TRBV3-1	TRBJ2-1	many	CASSQERELAVLEQFF	TGTGCCAGCAGCCAAGAGAGGGAACTAGCGGTTTTAGAGCAGTTCTTC
TRBD2	TRBV5-1	TRBJ2-3	NA	CASSPGLAGAGDTQYF	TGCGCCAGCAGCCCGGGACTAGCGGGAGCAGGAGATACGCAGTATTTT
TRBD1	TRBV6-5	TRBJ1-2	NA	CASSGDRERAYGYTF	TGTGCCAGCAGTGGCGACAGGGAAAGGGCCTATGGCTACACCTTC
TRBD1	TRBV30	TRBJ2-7	many	CAWSRAGRGQYEQYF	TGTGCCTGGAGCCGGGCAGGCAGGGGGCAGTACGAGCAGTACTTC
NA	TRBV6-6	TRBJ1-5	few	CASSYFRGGNQPQHF	TGTGCCAGCAGTTACTTCCGGGGGGGCAATCAGCCCCAGCATTTT
NA	TRBV12-3/TRBV12-4	TRBJ1-1	NA	CASSPRWGAGTEAFF	TGTGCCAGCAGTCCACGGTGGGGGGCGGGGACTGAAGCTTTCTTT
NA	TRBV20-1	TRBJ1-1	many	CSARGVSTEAFF	TGCAGTGCTAGGGGCGTCTCGACTGAAGCTTTCTTT
TRBD1	TRBV20-1	TRBJ1-1	few	CSARDRVRVNTEAFF	TGCAGTGCTAGGGACAGGGTTCGTGTGAACACTGAAGCTTTCTTT
NA	TRBV5-1	TRBJ2-4	NA	CASSLGNIQYF	TGCGCCAGCAGCTTGGGGAACATTCAGTACTTC
TRBD2	TRBV29-1	TRBJ2-7	few	CSASRPGGTYEQYF	TGCAGCGCCTCCCGACCGGGGGGTACCTACGAGCAGTACTTC
NA	TRBV13	TRBJ1-5	few	CASSVGLGQPQHF	TGTGCCAGCAGCGTGGGGTTGGGACAGCCCCAGCATTTT
NA	TRBV5-1	TRBJ1-1	many	CASSLEGPRYGAFF	TGCGCCAGCAGCTTGGAAGGGCCCCGCTATGGGGCTTTCTTT
NA	TRBV3-1	TRBJ1-5	few	CASSQDGLTGNQPQHF	TGTGCCAGCAGCCAAGACGGGCTTACGGGCAATCAGCCCCAGCATTTT
TRBD1	TRBV7-8	TRBJ1-2	many	CASSPRGTGGGYTF	TGTGCCAGCAGCCCCAGGGGGACAGGGGGGGGCTACACCTTC
NA	TRBV19	TRBJ2-7	many	CAQDRTYEQYF	TGTGCGCAAGACAGAACCTACGAGCAGTACTTC
NA	TRBV4-1	TRBJ1-5	many	CASSQDPRSRTVHQPQHF	TGCGCCAGCAGCCAAGATCCACGCTCCAGGACGGTACATCAGCCCCAGCATTTT
NA	TRBV12-3/TRBV12-4	TRBJ2-1	few	CASSPGTGTEQFF	TGTGCCAGCAGCCCAGGAACAGGGACTGAGCAGTTCTTC